The rows below give T cell receptor beta chains drawn from one sample of a study of response to subunit inactivated influenza vaccine. TCRdb fed the RT-PCR reads into MiXCR, producing one record per CDR3 protein. This table holds around 480,000 distinct CDR3 sequences, more than 15% found once. Sequences were derived from CD4+ T cells sorted from PBMCs, sampled roughly 24 months after vaccination. The receptor set was obtained from a man between 50 and 69 years old who received an inactivated influenza vaccine. Each CDR3 is given with its conserved first and last residue. The D gene is left open where the match is weak. Clone size appears in some rows only: once, few, many, or a class for an expanded clone.

J gene | D gene | V gene | clone size | CDR3 protein | CDR3 DNA
TRBJ2-1 | . | TRBV5-6 | many | CASQHYLDEQFF | TGTGCCAGCCAGCATTATCTGGATGAGCAGTTCTTC
TRBJ1-4 | . | TRBV10-3 | few | CAISESAAEKLFF | TGTGCCATCAGTGAGTCGGCAGCGGAGAAACTGTTTTTT
TRBJ1-4 | . | TRBV5-1 | many | CASSLARDRSTNEKLFF | TGCGCCAGCAGCTTGGCCCGGGACCGTTCGACTAATGAAAAACTGTTTTTT
TRBJ2-7 | . | TRBV20-1 | few | CSARDRVLAYEQYF | TGCAGTGCTAGAGACCGGGTCCTAGCCTACGAGCAGTACTTC
TRBJ2-1 | TRBD2 | TRBV5-1 | many | CASSLGPSGVYNEQFF | TGCGCCAGCAGCTTGGGGCCTAGCGGCGTTTACAATGAGCAGTTCTTC
TRBJ2-7 | TRBD2 | TRBV28 | few | CASRKSGVSYEQYF | TGTGCCAGCAGAAAAAGCGGGGTGTCCTACGAGCAGTACTTC
TRBJ2-1 | . | TRBV11-2 | few | CASSSLNMDEQFF | TGTGCCAGCAGCTCCTTGAATATGGATGAGCAGTTCTTC
TRBJ2-3 | . | TRBV7-2 | . | CASIKGTDTQYF | TGTGCCAGCATCAAAGGGACAGATACGCAGTATTTT
TRBJ2-6 | . | TRBV6-2/TRBV6-3 | . | CASSTIYRSGANVLTF | TGTGCCAGCAGTACAATCTACAGGTCTGGGGCCAACGTCCTGACTTTC
TRBJ1-3 | . | TRBV3-1 | few | CASSQDDGGNTIYF | TGTGCCAGCAGCCAAGATGACGGGGGAAACACCATATATTTT
TRBJ2-1 | TRBD2 | TRBV6-2/TRBV6-3 | many | CASSPSGRRYNEQFF | TGTGCCAGCAGCCCTAGCGGGAGACGCTACAATGAGCAGTTCTTC
TRBJ2-1 | TRBD2 | TRBV7-3 | . | CASCFSKGILSGSYNEQFF | TGTGCCAGCTGTTTCTCTAAGGGTATTCTCAGCGGGAGCTACAATGAGCAGTTCTTC
TRBJ2-4 | TRBD2 | TRBV27 | many | CASSLSKGTSGKKNIQYF | TGTGCCAGCAGTTTATCCAAGGGGACTAGCGGGAAAAAAAACATTCAGTACTTC
TRBJ2-1 | TRBD2 | TRBV28 | few | CASSRTRTSGREGDREQFF | TGTGCCAGCAGCCGGACGCGGACTAGCGGGAGGGAGGGGGATCGTGAGCAGTTCTTC
TRBJ2-3 | . | TRBV11-2 | . | CASSQHTDTQYF | TGTGCCAGCAGTCAACACACAGATACGCAGTATTTT
TRBJ2-3 | TRBD1 | TRBV5-1 | . | CASSGTGIGTDTQYF | TGCGCCAGCAGCGGGACAGGGATCGGCACAGATACGCAGTATTTT
TRBJ1-4 | . | TRBV10-2 | . | CASLGLTRGAEKLFF | TGCGCCAGCTTAGGCTTAACTCGGGGGGCCGAAAAACTGTTTTTT
TRBJ2-7 | . | TRBV20-1 | . | CSARDTSSYEQYF | TGCAGTGCTAGAGATACTAGTTCCTACGAGCAGTACTTC
TRBJ2-7 | TRBD1 | TRBV20-1 | . | CSATRTGGRYEQYF | TGCAGTGCTACTAGGACAGGGGGGCGTTACGAGCAGTACTTC
TRBJ1-3 | . | TRBV12-3/TRBV12-4 | few | CASRDIGNTIYF | TGTGCCAGCAGAGACATTGGAAACACCATATATTTT
TRBJ2-2 | . | TRBV20-1 | . | CSARVGGQGTGELFF | TGCAGTGCTAGAGTCGGGGGGCAGGGGACCGGGGAGCTGTTTTTT
TRBJ1-2 | . | TRBV20-1 | few | CSARVVPAGSYGYTF | TGCAGTGCTAGAGTAGTTCCGGCCGGGAGCTATGGCTACACCTTC
TRBJ2-1 | . | TRBV9 | few | CASSVDRFDEQFF | TGTGCCAGCAGCGTAGACAGGTTCGATGAGCAGTTCTTC
TRBJ2-7 | TRBD1 | TRBV4-2 | few | CASSQREPRGSYEQYF | TGTGCCAGCAGCCAGCGCGAGCCCAGGGGGTCCTACGAGCAGTACTTC
TRBJ1-4 | TRBD1 | TRBV20-1 | . | CSHLSGGTEKLFF | TGCAGCCACCTTTCAGGGGGCACTGAAAAACTGTTTTTT
TRBJ2-1 | . | TRBV29-1 | . | CSVDSAVNEQFF | TGCAGCGTTGACTCTGCAGTCAATGAGCAGTTCTTC
TRBJ1-4 | . | TRBV4-3 | . | CASSQDRRRINEKLFF | TGCGCCAGCAGCCAAGATCGGAGGCGGATTAATGAAAAACTGTTTTTT
TRBJ2-1 | TRBD2 | TRBV6-1 | many | CASSERGLAQSSYNEQFF | TGTGCCAGCAGTGAAAGGGGACTAGCGCAAAGCTCCTACAATGAGCAGTTCTTC
TRBJ2-2 | . | TRBV7-2 | . | CASSLRDLSGELFF | TGTGCCAGCAGCTTAAGGGACCTTTCTGGGGAGCTGTTTTTT
TRBJ2-3 | . | TRBV29-1 | few | CSVGVRATDTQYF | TGCAGCGTTGGAGTCAGGGCCACAGATACGCAGTATTTT
TRBJ1-5 | . | TRBV20-1 | . | CSAVRGRQPQHF | TGCAGTGCTGTACGGGGGAGACAGCCCCAGCATTTT
TRBJ1-3 | . | TRBV12-3/TRBV12-4 | many | CASDSWSGNTIYF | TGTGCCAGCGACTCGTGGTCTGGAAACACCATATATTTT
TRBJ2-2 | . | TRBV20-1 | few | CSARLLSRGANTGELFF | TGCAGTGCTAGACTCCTAAGCCGGGGAGCGAACACCGGGGAGCTGTTTTTT
TRBJ2-7 | . | TRBV25-1 | many | CASSEGYEQYF | TGTGCCAGCAGTGAGGGCTACGAGCAGTACTTC
TRBJ2-3 | TRBD2 | TRBV3-1 | . | CASSQRPTGGSTDTQYF | TGTGCCAGCAGCCAGCGACCGACCGGGGGGAGCACAGATACGCAGTATTTT
TRBJ1-5 | . | TRBV29-1 | few | CSVGAGSSQPQHF | TGCAGCGTCGGGGCAGGGAGTTCTCAGCCCCAGCATTTT
TRBJ1-4 | TRBD1 | TRBV4-1 | few | CASSQEEGAATNEKLFF | TGCGCCAGCAGCCAAGAAGAGGGGGCTGCAACTAATGAAAAACTGTTTTTT
TRBJ2-1 | TRBD2 | TRBV11-2 | many | CASRPSLAGPHNEQFF | TGTGCCAGCAGACCCTCCCTAGCGGGGCCCCACAATGAGCAGTTCTTC
TRBJ2-3 | . | TRBV6-1 | many | CATSQLRDNLRTDTQYF | TGTGCCACCAGCCAGCTCCGGGACAACCTTCGCACAGATACGCAGTATTTT
TRBJ1-2 | . | TRBV15 | . | CATSRDLWGAESYGYTF | TGTGCCACCAGCAGAGATCTATGGGGGGCGGAAAGCTATGGCTACACCTTC
TRBJ1-1 | . | TRBV2 | few | CASKVIGDTEAFF | TGTGCCAGCAAGGTCATTGGGGACACTGAAGCTTTCTTT
TRBJ2-7 | . | TRBV12-3/TRBV12-4 | . | CASSLRVISLEQYF | TGTGCCAGCAGTTTACGGGTTATCTCACTCGAGCAGTACTTC
TRBJ1-2 | . | TRBV9 | few | CASSVAMGENGYTF | TGTGCCAGCAGCGTAGCCATGGGCGAGAATGGCTACACCTTC
TRBJ2-1 | TRBD2 | TRBV20-1 | . | CSATSGRLYNEQFF | TGCAGTGCTACTAGCGGGAGGTTATACAATGAGCAGTTCTTC
TRBJ2-1 | . | TRBV12-3/TRBV12-4 | few | CASSLWREGEQFF | TGTGCCAGCAGTTTGTGGCGGGAAGGTGAGCAGTTCTTC
TRBJ2-1 | TRBD1 | TRBV6-1 | . | CASRLQGASEQFF | TGTGCCAGCAGGCTACAGGGGGCGAGTGAGCAGTTCTTC
TRBJ2-7 | TRBD1 | TRBV5-1 | . | CASSLEGQGAPRSNEQYF | TGCGCCAGCAGCTTGGAAGGACAGGGGGCGCCGCGAAGTAACGAGCAGTACTTC
TRBJ2-7 | TRBD1 | TRBV7-8 | . | CASSWRTGPYEQYF | TGTGCCAGCAGCTGGAGGACAGGGCCCTACGAGCAGTACTTC
TRBJ2-1 | TRBD2 | TRBV5-1 | . | CASSTPSGRNYNEQFF | TGCGCCAGCAGCACACCTAGCGGGAGAAACTACAATGAGCAGTTCTTC
TRBJ2-1 | . | TRBV12-3/TRBV12-4 | many | CASSFTTSNEQFF | TGTGCCAGCAGCTTTACTACTAGCAATGAGCAGTTCTTC
TRBJ2-6 | . | TRBV10-3 | many | CAISIEPQVLTF | TGTGCCATCAGTATTGAGCCGCAAGTCCTGACTTTC
TRBJ1-2 | . | TRBV2 | . | CASSNSWDSYGYTF | TGTGCCAGCAGCAACAGTTGGGATTCCTATGGCTACACCTTC
TRBJ2-7 | . | TRBV6-1 | . | CASNNRRAGPYYEQYF | TGTGCCAGCAATAATCGGAGGGCGGGGCCATACTACGAGCAGTACTTC
TRBJ2-5 | . | TRBV30 | . | CAWSAGHQETQYF | TGTGCCTGGAGTGCAGGGCACCAAGAGACCCAGTACTTC
TRBJ2-7 | . | TRBV20-1 | many | CSARRDSYEQYF | TGCAGTGCTAGACGGGATTCCTACGAGCAGTACTTC
TRBJ2-4 | . | TRBV20-1 | many | CSAPTGDLLAKNIQYF | TGCAGTGCCCCGACCGGGGACCTTTTAGCCAAAAACATTCAGTACTTC
TRBJ2-2 | . | TRBV18 | . | CASSPRWEQTGELFF | TGTGCCAGCTCACCACGTTGGGAACAGACCGGGGAGCTGTTTTTT
TRBJ1-1 | . | TRBV6-1 | . | CASSPAGLTTEAFF | TGTGCCAGCAGTCCCGCGGGCTTGACCACTGAAGCTTTCTTT
TRBJ1-3 | . | TRBV4-1 | . | CASSQLPGLGNTIYF | TGCGCCAGCAGCCAACTCCCGGGACTCGGAAACACCATATATTTT
TRBJ2-7 | . | TRBV20-1 | . | CSARTQGYAQYF | TGCAGTGCTAGAACACAGGGTTATGCGCAGTACTTC